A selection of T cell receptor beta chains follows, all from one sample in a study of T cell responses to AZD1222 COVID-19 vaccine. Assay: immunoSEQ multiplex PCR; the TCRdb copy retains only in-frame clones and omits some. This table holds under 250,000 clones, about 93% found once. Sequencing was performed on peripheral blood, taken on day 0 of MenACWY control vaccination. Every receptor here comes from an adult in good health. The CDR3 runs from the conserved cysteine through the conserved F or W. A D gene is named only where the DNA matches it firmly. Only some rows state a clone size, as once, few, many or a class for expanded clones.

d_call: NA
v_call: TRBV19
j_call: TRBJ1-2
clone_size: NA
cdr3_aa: CASSRQTTSYGYTF
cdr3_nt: TGTGCCAGTAGTCGACAGACGACGTCATATGGCTACACCTTC

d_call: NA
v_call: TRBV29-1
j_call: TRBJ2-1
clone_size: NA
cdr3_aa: CSVGGGGGNEQFF
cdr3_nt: TGCAGCGTTGGAGGTGGAGGAGGCAATGAGCAGTTCTTC

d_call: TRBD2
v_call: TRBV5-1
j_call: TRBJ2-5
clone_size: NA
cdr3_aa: CASRVRGLVTEETQYF
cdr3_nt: TGCGCCAGCAGGGTTCGGGGACTAGTGACGGAGGAGACCCAGTACTTC

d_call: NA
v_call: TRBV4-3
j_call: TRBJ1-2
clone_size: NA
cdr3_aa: CASSQDTANYGYTF
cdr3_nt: TGCGCCAGCAGCCAAGACACAGCTAACTATGGCTACACCTTC

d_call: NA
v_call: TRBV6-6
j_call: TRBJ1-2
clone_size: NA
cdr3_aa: CASTPWAGRPYGYTF
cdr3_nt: TGTGCCAGCACCCCCTGGGCGGGGAGGCCCTATGGCTACACCTTC

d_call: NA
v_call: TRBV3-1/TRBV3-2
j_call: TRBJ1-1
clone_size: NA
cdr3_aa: CASSQDRTTEAFF
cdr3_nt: TGTGCCAGCAGCCAAGATCGGACCACTGAAGCTTTCTTT

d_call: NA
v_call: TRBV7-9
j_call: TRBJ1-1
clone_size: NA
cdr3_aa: CASSFGRGARRVVDTEAFF
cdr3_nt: TGTGCCAGCAGCTTTGGGCGGGGGGCGAGGCGGGTTGTGGACACTGAAGCTTTCTTT

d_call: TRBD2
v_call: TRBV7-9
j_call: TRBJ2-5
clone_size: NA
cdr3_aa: CASSWGSGGETQYF
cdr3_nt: TGTGCCAGCAGCTGGGGTAGCGGGGGAGAGACCCAGTACTTC

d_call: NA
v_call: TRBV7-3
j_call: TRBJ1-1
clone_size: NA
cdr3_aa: CASSTSQGWTEAFF
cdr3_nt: TGTGCCAGCAGCACTAGTCAGGGCTGGACTGAAGCTTTCTTT

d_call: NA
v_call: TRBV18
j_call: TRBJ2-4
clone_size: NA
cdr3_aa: CASSLTMARDIQYF
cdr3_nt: TGTGCCAGCTCACTGACAATGGCAAGGGACATTCAGTACTTC

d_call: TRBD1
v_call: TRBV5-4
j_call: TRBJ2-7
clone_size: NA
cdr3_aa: CASSPPGQGSYEQYF
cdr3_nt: TGTGCCAGCAGCCCACCGGGACAGGGGTCCTACGAGCAGTACTTC

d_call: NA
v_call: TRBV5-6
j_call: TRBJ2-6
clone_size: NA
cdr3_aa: CASSFRGSGANVLTF
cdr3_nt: TGTGCCAGCAGCTTCAGGGGCTCAGGGGCCAACGTCCTGACTTTC

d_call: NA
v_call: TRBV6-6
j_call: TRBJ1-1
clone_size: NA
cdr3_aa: CASSSGGWVGAFF
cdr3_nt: TGTGCCAGCAGTTCGGGAGGCTGGGTAGGGGCTTTCTTT

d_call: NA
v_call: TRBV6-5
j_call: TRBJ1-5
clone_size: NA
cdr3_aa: CASRQEGMGNQPQHF
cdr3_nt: TGTGCCAGCAGACAAGAGGGGATGGGCAATCAGCCCCAGCATTTT

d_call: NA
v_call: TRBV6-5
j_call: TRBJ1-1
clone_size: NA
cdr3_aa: CASSSRRLVGTEAFF
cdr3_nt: TGTGCCAGCAGTTCTCGGAGGCTTGTGGGCACTGAAGCTTTCTTT

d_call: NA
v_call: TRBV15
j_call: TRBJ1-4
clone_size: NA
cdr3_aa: CATSSWTAGDEKLFF
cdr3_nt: TGTGCCACCAGCAGTTGGACAGCGGGAGATGAAAAACTGTTTTTT

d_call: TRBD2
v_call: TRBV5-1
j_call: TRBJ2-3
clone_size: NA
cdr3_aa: CASSFPSGAGTDTQYF
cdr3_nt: TGCGCCAGCAGCTTCCCTAGCGGGGCGGGCACAGATACGCAGTATTTT

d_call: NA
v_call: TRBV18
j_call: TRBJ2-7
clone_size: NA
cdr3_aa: CASSRRQGGREVEQYF
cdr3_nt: TGTGCCAGCTCACGCCGACAGGGGGGGCGGGAGGTCGAGCAGTACTTC

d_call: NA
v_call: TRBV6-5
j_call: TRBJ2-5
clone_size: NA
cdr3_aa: CASSYSHRQETQYF
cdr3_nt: TGTGCCAGCAGTTACTCGCACAGGCAAGAGACCCAGTACTTC

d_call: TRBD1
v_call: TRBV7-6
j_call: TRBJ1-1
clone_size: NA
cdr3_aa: CASSSLKDRGDEGITEAFF
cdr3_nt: TGTGCCAGCAGCTCCCTAAAGGACAGGGGGGATGAGGGGATCACTGAAGCTTTCTTT

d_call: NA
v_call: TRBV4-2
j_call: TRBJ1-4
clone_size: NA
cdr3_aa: CASSQSLSPGGEKLFF
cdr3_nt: TGTGCCAGCAGCCAATCGCTAAGTCCGGGGGGGGAAAAACTGTTTTTT

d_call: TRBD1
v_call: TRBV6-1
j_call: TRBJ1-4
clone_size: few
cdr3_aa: CASSGPRDRTATNEKLFF
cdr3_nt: TGTGCCAGCAGTGGGCCCCGGGACAGGACTGCAACTAATGAAAAACTGTTTTTT

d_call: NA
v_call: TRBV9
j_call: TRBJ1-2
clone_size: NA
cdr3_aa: CASSVGGSYGYTF
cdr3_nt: TGTGCCAGCAGCGTAGGCGGCAGCTATGGCTACACCTTC

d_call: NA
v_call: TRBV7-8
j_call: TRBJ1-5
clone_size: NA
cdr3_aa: CASSPWTEDLNQPQHF
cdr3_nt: TGTGCCAGCAGCCCTTGGACCGAGGACCTTAATCAGCCCCAGCATTTT

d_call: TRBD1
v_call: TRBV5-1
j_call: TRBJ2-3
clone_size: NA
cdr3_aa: CASSATGWTDTQYF
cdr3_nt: TGCGCCAGCAGCGCGACAGGGTGGACAGATACGCAGTATTTT

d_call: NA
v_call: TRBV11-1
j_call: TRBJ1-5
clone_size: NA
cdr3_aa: CASSLLMDQPQHF
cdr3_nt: TGTGCCAGCAGCTTACTCATGGATCAGCCCCAGCATTTT

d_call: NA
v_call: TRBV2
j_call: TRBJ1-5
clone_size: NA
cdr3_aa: CASSVGRGSNQPQHF
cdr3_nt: TGTGCCAGCAGTGTAGGCAGGGGTAGCAATCAGCCCCAGCATTTT

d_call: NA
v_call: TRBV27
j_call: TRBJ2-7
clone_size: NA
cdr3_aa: CASSFGPSGSYEQYF
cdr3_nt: TGTGCCAGCAGTTTCGGGCCTAGTGGATCCTACGAGCAGTACTTC

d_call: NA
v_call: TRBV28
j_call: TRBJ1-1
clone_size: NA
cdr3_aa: CASILTGNTEAFF
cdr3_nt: TGTGCCAGCATCCTAACAGGGAACACTGAAGCTTTCTTT

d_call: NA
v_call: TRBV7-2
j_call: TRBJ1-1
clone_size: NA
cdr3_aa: CASSLARRRGEAFF
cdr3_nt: TGTGCCAGCAGCTTAGCGAGAAGGAGGGGTGAAGCTTTCTTT

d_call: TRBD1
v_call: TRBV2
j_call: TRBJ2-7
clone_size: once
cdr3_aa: CASSKNRGYEQYF
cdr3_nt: TGTGCCAGCAGTAAGAACAGGGGGTACGAGCAGTACTTC

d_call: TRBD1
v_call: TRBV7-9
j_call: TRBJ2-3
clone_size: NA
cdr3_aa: CASSFWDRGTDTQYF
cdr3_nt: TGTGCCAGCAGCTTTTGGGACAGGGGCACAGATACGCAGTATTTT

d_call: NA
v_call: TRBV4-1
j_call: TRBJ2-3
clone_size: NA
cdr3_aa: CASSLHRDEGTQYF
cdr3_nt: TGCGCCAGCAGCCTTCACCGGGACGAAGGTACGCAGTATTTT

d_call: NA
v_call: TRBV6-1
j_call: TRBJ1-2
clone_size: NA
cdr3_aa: CASSESLGHYGYTF
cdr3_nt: TGTGCCAGCAGTGAAAGCCTGGGCCACTATGGCTACACCTTC

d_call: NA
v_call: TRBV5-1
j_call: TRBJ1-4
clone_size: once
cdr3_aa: CASSLDSATNEKLFF
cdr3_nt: TGCGCCAGCAGCCTGGACAGTGCAACTAATGAAAAACTGTTTTTT

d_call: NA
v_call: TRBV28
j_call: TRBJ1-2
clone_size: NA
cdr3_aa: CASSLGGENYGYTF
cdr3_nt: TGTGCCAGCAGTTTAGGAGGGGAGAACTATGGCTACACCTTC

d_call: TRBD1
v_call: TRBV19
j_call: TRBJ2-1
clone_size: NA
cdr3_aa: CASSPNRGQYNEQFF
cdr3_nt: TGTGCCAGTAGCCCTAACAGGGGGCAATACAATGAGCAGTTCTTC

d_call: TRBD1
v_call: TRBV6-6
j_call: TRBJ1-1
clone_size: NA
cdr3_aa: CASSGIGTGGTEAFF
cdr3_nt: TGTGCCAGCAGTGGGATCGGGACAGGGGGCACTGAAGCTTTCTTT

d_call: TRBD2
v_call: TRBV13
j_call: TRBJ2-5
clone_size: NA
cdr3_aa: CASSALAVQETQYF
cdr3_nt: TGTGCCAGCAGCGCCCTAGCGGTTCAAGAGACCCAGTACTTC

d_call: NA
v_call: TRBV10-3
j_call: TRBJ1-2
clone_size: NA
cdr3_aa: CAISEIASGPYGYTF
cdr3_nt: TGTGCCATCAGTGAGATTGCCTCTGGCCCTTATGGCTACACCTTC

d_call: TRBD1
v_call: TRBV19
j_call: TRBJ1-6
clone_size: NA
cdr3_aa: CASTQGYGTGNSPLHF
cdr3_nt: TGTGCCAGTACCCAGGGCTATGGGACAGGGAATTCACCCCTCCACTTT

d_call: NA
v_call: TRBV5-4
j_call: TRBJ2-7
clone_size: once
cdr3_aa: CASSLARARGVEQYF
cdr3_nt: TGTGCCAGCAGCTTGGCCAGAGCGAGGGGTGTGGAGCAGTACTTC

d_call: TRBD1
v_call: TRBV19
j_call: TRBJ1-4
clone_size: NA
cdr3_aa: CASGTGLYEKLFF
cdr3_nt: TGTGCCAGTGGGACAGGCCTATATGAAAAACTGTTTTTT

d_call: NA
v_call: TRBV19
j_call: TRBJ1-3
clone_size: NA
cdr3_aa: CASSIQAGNTIYF
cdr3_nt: TGTGCCAGTAGTATACAGGCTGGAAACACCATATATTTT

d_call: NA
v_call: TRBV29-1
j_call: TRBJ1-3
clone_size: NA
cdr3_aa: CSVATSGNTIYF
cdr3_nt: TGCAGCGTTGCGACGTCTGGAAACACCATATATTTT

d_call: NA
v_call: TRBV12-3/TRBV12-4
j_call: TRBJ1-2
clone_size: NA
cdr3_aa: CASSAAGGYGYTF
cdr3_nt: TGTGCCAGCAGTGCGGCTGGGGGCTATGGCTACACCTTC

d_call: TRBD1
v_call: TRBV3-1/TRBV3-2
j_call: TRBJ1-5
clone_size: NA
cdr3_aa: CASSPNQGDQPQHF
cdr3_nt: TGTGCCAGCAGCCCTAACCAGGGGGATCAGCCCCAGCATTTT

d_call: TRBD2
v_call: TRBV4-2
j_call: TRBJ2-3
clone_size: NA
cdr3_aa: CASSQDRLAGGPSTDTQYF
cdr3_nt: TGTGCCAGCAGCCAAGATAGGCTAGCGGGGGGACCTAGCACAGATACGCAGTATTTT

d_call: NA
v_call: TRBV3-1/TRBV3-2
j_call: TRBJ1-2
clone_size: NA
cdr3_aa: CASSQVSYGGYGYTF
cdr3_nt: TGTGCCAGCAGCCAAGTGAGCTATGGGGGCTATGGCTACACCTTC

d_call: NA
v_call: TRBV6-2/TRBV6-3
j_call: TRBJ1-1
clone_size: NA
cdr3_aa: CASSWPMNTEAFF
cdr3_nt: TGTGCCAGCAGTTGGCCAATGAACACTGAAGCTTTCTTT

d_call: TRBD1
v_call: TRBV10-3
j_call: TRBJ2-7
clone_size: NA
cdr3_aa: CAITDRGYEQYF
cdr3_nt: TGTGCCATCACGGACAGGGGCTACGAGCAGTACTTC

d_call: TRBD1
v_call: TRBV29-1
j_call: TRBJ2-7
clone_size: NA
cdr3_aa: CSVAGGTYEQYF
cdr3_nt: TGCAGCGTTGCAGGGGGTACCTACGAGCAGTACTTC

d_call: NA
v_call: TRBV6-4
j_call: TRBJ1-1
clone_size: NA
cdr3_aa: CASSGQGNTEAFF
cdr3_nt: TGTGCCAGCAGTGGGCAGGGGAACACTGAAGCTTTCTTT

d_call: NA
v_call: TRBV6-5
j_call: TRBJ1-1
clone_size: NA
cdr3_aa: CASSLGSPGYTEAFF
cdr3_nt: TGTGCCAGCAGTTTGGGCAGTCCCGGGTACACTGAAGCTTTCTTT

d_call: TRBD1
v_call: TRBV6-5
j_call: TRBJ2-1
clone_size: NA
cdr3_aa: CASIRDSNYNEQFF
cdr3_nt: TGTGCCAGCATCCGGGACAGTAACTACAATGAGCAGTTCTTC